The 31 T cell receptor beta chains presented below share a single source sample, sequenced in a study of shared clonotypes between healthy human individuals. The method was immunoSEQ multiplex PCR; TCRdb's version includes in-frame clones alone and lacks a portion of them. The table has under 600,000 clones, about 97% seen once. Sequenced: naive CD4+ T cells sorted from blood. Subset described: CD45RA+ positively selected. The receptors derive from a woman in her twenties or thirties in good health.

DNA of the CDR3: TGTGCCAGTAGTATCGAAGGACTAGCACCTGAGCAGTTCTTC. It yields the protein CASSIEGLAPEQFF. V is TRBV19 and J is TRBJ2-1, with 8 bases identical to TRBD2. Unmatched junction bases numbered 7, after V lost 3 bases and J lost 9 bases. CDR1 and CDR2 from the germline V gene are LNHDA and SQIVND (reference sequence). This CDR3 is 14 amino acids long.

The chain links TRBV11-2 to TRBJ2-1, with TRBD2 identical over 9 bases. This CDR3 region has 15 residues. Germline assignment: CDR1 SGHAT and CDR2 FQNNGV. J gave up 3 bases and V 5 bases, and 5 bases lay outside the gene matches. The chain's CDR3 is CASSPRLADYNEQFF. The CDR3 DNA sequence: TGTGCCAGCAGCCCAAGACTAGCGGACTACAATGAGCAGTTCTTC.

The chain recombines TRBV5-1 with TRBJ1-2; 8 bases agree with TRBD1. CDR1 and CDR2 from the germline V gene are SGHRS and YFSETQ. The trim removed 4 bases at V and 0 bases at J, leaving 14 bases unmatched. This CDR3 has 18 amino acids. CDR3 residues: CASSPRTGSYLANYGYTF. DNA for the CDR3: TGCGCCAGCAGCCCAAGGACAGGGAGTTACCTTGCTAACTATGGCTACACCTTC.

The rearrangement uses TRBV5-8 and TRBJ1-5, with TRBD1 identical over 8 bases. J lost 4 bases, V lost 4 bases, and 7 bases had no gene match. The CDR3 sequence is 15 residues long. Germline V CDR1 and CDR2: SGHTS, YDEGEE. In nucleotides, the CDR3 is TGTGCCAGCAGCCGGGGGACAGGTGAAAATCAGCCCCAGCATTTT. The encoded protein is CASSRGTGENQPQHF. The full variable domain, in which reference TRBV5-8 and TRBJ1-5 provide the parts outside the CDR3, is EAGVTQSPTHLIKTRGQQATLRCSPISGHTSVYWYQQALGLGLQFLLWYDEGEERNRGNFPPRFSGRQFPNYSSELNVNALELEDSALYLCASSRGTGENQPQHFGDGTRLSIL.

V gene TRBV7-3 combines with J gene TRBJ1-6; no clear D. The ends were cut back, 5 bases at V and 6 bases at J, with 14 bases in the middle. In germline, CDR1 is SGHTA, CDR2 FQGTGA. This CDR3 contains 15 residues. CDR3 protein: CASSQTGSFNSPLHF. DNA for the CDR3: TGTGCCAGCAGCCAGACCGGCTCTTTTAATTCACCCCTCCACTTT.

The chain uses TRBV10-1 and TRBJ2-2, with 7 bases fitting TRBD2. V lost 4 bases and J lost 5; bases outside the gene matches: 4. This CDR3 region has 14 residues. Per the germline V gene, CDR1 is WNHNN and CDR2 is SYGVQD (reference sequence). The CDR3 sequence: CASSALADTGELFF. CDR3 DNA sequence: TGCGCCAGCAGTGCCCTAGCGGATACCGGGGAGCTGTTTTTT.

The chain is built from TRBV13 and TRBJ2-3; maybe TRBD2 (6 bases). CDR3 size: 16 residues. Looked up from germline, CDR1 is PRHDT and CDR2 is FYEKMQ (reference sequence). The V end lost 5 bases, the J end lost 0 bases, and 15 bases lay between the germline ends. CDR3 amino acids: CASSPRAGSSTDTQYF. In DNA, the CDR3 is TGTGCCAGCAGCCCGAGGGCGGGATCTAGCACAGATACGCAGTATTTT.

This chain connects TRBV10-3 to TRBJ2-7; D ambiguous. Germline V lookup: CDR1 ENHRY, CDR2 SYGVKD. The CDR3 has 14 residues. V dropped 7 bases and J dropped 5 bases, with 18 bases sitting between them. CDR3 protein: CAIIWRAGHNEQYF. As DNA, the CDR3 is TGTGCCATCATTTGGCGTGCTGGTCATAACGAGCAGTACTTC.

This clone was seen once. The chain couples TRBV6-6 to TRBJ2-3; D gene uncertain. The V gene's germline CDR1 is MNHNY and CDR2 SVGAGI (reference sequence). The CDR3 is 16 amino acids. V was pared by 0 bases and J by 2 bases, with 12 bases between. The DNA of the CDR3 is TGTGCCAGCAGTTACTCCAGATTAGAGGTCACAGATACGCAGTATTTT. Translating it yields CASSYSRLEVTDTQYF.

The chain combines TRBV30 with TRBJ2-1; possible D gene TRBD1, 5 bases. Trimming removed 3 bases from V and 8 bases from J, with 8 bases in between. The length of the CDR3 is 11 residues. Germline CDR1 reads GTSNPN; CDR2 reads SVGIG (reference sequence). The CDR3 region is CAWSTQDEQFF. CDR3 nucleotide sequence: TGTGCCTGGAGCACACAGGATGAGCAGTTCTTC.

The chain uses TRBV5-4 and TRBJ1-1; D perhaps matches TRBD1 (5 bases). Germline V CDR1 and CDR2: SGHNT, YYREEE (reference sequence). V dropped 4 bases and J dropped 2 bases, with 9 bases sitting between them. This CDR3 has 13 residues. CDR3 DNA sequence: TGTGCCAGCAGCAGGGGAGGAAACACTGAAGCTTTCTTT. This sequence encodes CASSRGGNTEAFF.

The rearrangement links TRBV9 to TRBJ1-1, with 7 bases fitting TRBD1. Germline V gene lookup returns CDR1 SGDLS and CDR2 YYNGEE. This CDR3 has 15 amino acids. J was trimmed by 3 bases and V by 0 bases; bases with no gene match: 5. The CDR3 region is CASSVGGGADTEAFF. The CDR3 DNA reads TGTGCCAGCAGCGTAGGAGGGGGCGCGGACACTGAAGCTTTCTTT.

In its sample, this clone was seen once. The genes are TRBV7-9 and TRBJ2-7; a possible D gene is TRBD1 (6 bases). V lost 5 bases and J 1 base, leaving 12 bases between the germline ends. Germline CDR1 is SEHNR and CDR2 is FQNEAQ (reference sequence). CDR3 length: 14 residues. The CDR3 DNA sequence: TGTGCCAGCAGCCCCCAGCAGGGGTCCTACGAGCAGTACTTC. Its protein is CASSPQQGSYEQYF.

The chain combines TRBV28 with TRBJ1-6; TRBD1 agrees at 7 bases. The germline V gene has CDR1 MDHEN and CDR2 SYDVKM. V gave up 5 bases and J gave up 10 bases; unmatched junction bases: 11. The CDR3 sequence is 15 residues long. The CDR3 protein is CASSERGRGGSPLHF. The CDR3 bases are TGTGCCAGCAGTGAACGGGGCAGGGGGGGATCACCCCTCCACTTT.

V usage is TRBV12-5 and J usage is TRBJ1-2; D is uncertain. V shed 0 bases and J shed 8 bases, with 10 bases lying between them. This CDR3 has 13 amino acids. The germline V gene has CDR1 LGHNT and CDR2 FRNRAP. CDR3 coding DNA: TGTGCTAGTGGTTTGGTAGGGTCCGGGGGCTACACCTTC. Protein product: CASGLVGSGGYTF.

The chain has TRBV6-4 and TRBJ2-1; 12 positions agree with TRBD2. From germline, CDR1 is MRHNA and CDR2 SNTAGT. Germline trimming cut 0 bases from V and 9 bases from J; bases unmatched to any gene: 6. This CDR3 is 16 amino acids long. This CDR3 reads CASSDSGTSGRFEQFF. The DNA of the CDR3 is TGTGCCAGCAGTGACTCAGGTACTAGCGGGAGGTTTGAGCAGTTCTTC.

The chain couples TRBV28 to TRBJ1-2; TRBD1 agrees at 10 bases. The V gene end was trimmed by 5 bases and the J gene end by 3 bases; junction bases not matched to a gene: 6. Germline values: CDR1 MDHEN, CDR2 SYDVKM. The CDR3 has 15 amino acids. The CDR3 DNA reads as TGTGCCAGCAGTCCGGGGACAGGGGTATACTATGGCTACACCTTC. It encodes CASSPGTGVYYGYTF.

The chain employs TRBV5-1 and TRBJ2-7; D might be TRBD1 (6 bases). Germline V gene data show CDR1 as SGHRS and CDR2 as YFSETQ. Between the trimmed V and J ends, which lost 4 bases and 0 bases, there was a span of 11 bases. The CDR3 loop spans 14 amino acids. The chain's CDR3 is CASSAETGSYEQYF. CDR3 DNA sequence: TGCGCCAGCAGCGCAGAGACAGGCTCCTACGAGCAGTACTTC. The full variable domain, its missing parts supplied by reference TRBV5-1 and TRBJ2-7, is KAGVTQTPRYLIKTRGQQVTLSCSPISGHRSVSWYQQTPGQGLQFLFEYFSETQRNKGNFPGRFSGRQFSNSRSEMNVSTLELGDSALYLCASSAETGSYEQYFGPGTRLTVT.

The V call is TRBV5-4, the J call TRBJ2-3; a weak D match, TRBD1 (6 bases). This CDR3 region has 15 residues. V was trimmed by 4 bases and J by 4 bases, leaving 16 bases between them. Per germline, CDR1 SGHNT and CDR2 YYREEE (reference sequence). The CDR3 sequence: CASSPGINRADTQYF. For the CDR3, the DNA is TGTGCCAGCAGCCCCGGCATCAACAGGGCAGATACGCAGTATTTT.

This chain links TRBV27 with TRBJ2-7; a possible D gene is TRBD2 (6 bases). Germline CDR1 reads MNHEY; CDR2 reads SMNVEV (reference sequence). There are 15 residues in the CDR3. Trimming shortened V by 4 bases and J by 5 bases, and 18 bases separated the two germline ends. The CDR3 nucleotides read TGTGCCAGCAGTTCCCAGCCCCCAGGGACTCACGAGCAGTACTTC. This codes for CASSSQPPGTHEQYF.

V gene TRBV11-2 combines with J gene TRBJ2-6, with 8 bases matching TRBD2. Germline values: CDR1 SGHAT, CDR2 FQNNGV. With 5 bases clipped from V and 2 bases from J, the junction kept 8 bases outside the gene matches. CDR3 length equals 17 residues. This CDR3 is CASSKPGLGAGANVLTF. CDR3 bases: TGTGCCAGCAGCAAACCGGGACTAGGTGCTGGGGCCAACGTCCTGACTTTC. Based on the CDR3 plus reference TRBV11-2 and TRBJ2-6, the full variable domain is EAGVAQSPRYKIIEKRQSVAFWCNPISGHATLYWYQQILGQGPKLLIQFQNNGVVDDSQLPKDRFSAERLKGVDSTLKIQPAKLEDSAVYLCASSKPGLGAGANVLTFGAGSRLTVL.

This clone was seen just once. The chain combines TRBV27 with TRBJ2-7; TRBD1 matches at 8 bases. There are 15 residues in the CDR3. The V gene's germline CDR1 is MNHEY and CDR2 SMNVEV (reference sequence). V was pared by 4 bases and J by 4 bases, with 9 bases of the junction left unmatched. The CDR3 DNA sequence: TGTGCCAGCAGTTCTCGAGACAGGGGACGGTACGAGCAGTACTTC. Its protein product is CASSSRDRGRYEQYF.

This chain uses TRBV7-8 with TRBJ1-5, with D uncertain. There are 16 residues in the CDR3. Deletions cut 4 bases from V and 6 bases from J, with 19 bases between. In germline, CDR1 is SGHVS, CDR2 FQNEAQ. As DNA, the CDR3 is TGTGCCAGCAGCTCAAACTCGTTAGTTAAGGGTCAGCCCCAGCATTTT. It translates to CASSSNSLVKGQPQHF.

This clone has more than one count but fewer than ten. The V and J genes are TRBV28 and TRBJ1-2, with D uncertain. V was trimmed by 6 bases and J by 2 bases, leaving 13 bases between them. Germline V gene data show CDR1 as MDHEN and CDR2 as SYDVKM. The CDR3 extends over 14 amino acids. This CDR3 is CASSPGSANYGYTF. For the CDR3, the DNA is TGTGCCAGCAGCCCGGGGTCAGCCAACTATGGCTACACCTTC.

J is TRBJ2-1 and V is TRBV30; the D is unclear. CDR1 is GTSNPN, CDR2 SVGIG, per germline (reference sequence). V lost 7 bases to trimming and J lost 0 bases, with 13 bases between them. The CDR3 contains 14 residues. CDR3 nucleotide sequence: TGTGCCTCGTTCTCCGTTAGCTCCTACAATGAGCAGTTCTTC. Amino acids: CASFSVSSYNEQFF.

The chain employs TRBV27 and TRBJ2-1, with a tentative D call TRBD2 (5 bases). The V and J ends lost 2 bases and 7 bases respectively, with 9 bases between them. CDR1 and CDR2 from the germline V gene are MNHEY and SMNVEV (reference sequence). This CDR3 has 13 amino acids. The CDR3, as DNA: TGTGCCAGCAGTTTAACTCCGGGGAATGAGCAGTTCTTC. Protein sequence: CASSLTPGNEQFF.

Comment on this clone: Other DNA variants within this sample encode the same CDR3. This chain links TRBV4-1 with TRBJ2-7, with 9 bases matching TRBD1. The CDR3 contains 15 residues. CDR1 and CDR2 (germline): MGHRA, YSYEKL. J was trimmed by 0 bases and V by 4 bases; bases with no gene match: 4. The CDR3 DNA reads as TGCGCCAGCAGCCCGGGACAGGGCCCCTCCTACGAGCAGTACTTC. Its protein is CASSPGQGPSYEQYF.

This sequence joins TRBV28 and TRBJ2-7; D ambiguous. The CDR3 is 11 amino acids. V was pared by 4 bases and J by 1 base, with 2 bases between. Germline V gene data show CDR1 as MDHEN and CDR2 as SYDVKM. The CDR3 region has the DNA TGTGCCAGCAGTTGGTCCTACGAGCAGTACTTC. It is translated as CASSWSYEQYF. Together with reference TRBV28 and TRBJ2-7, the CDR3 gives the full variable domain: DVKVTQSSRYLVKRTGEKVFLECVQDMDHENMFWYRQDPGLGLRLIYFSYDVKMKEKGDIPEGYSVSREKKERFSLILESASTNQTSMYLCASSWSYEQYFGPGTRLTVT.

The chain joins TRBV4-1 to TRBJ1-4, with D perhaps TRBD1 (6 bases). The length of the CDR3 is 16 residues. The germline gives CDR1 MGHRA, CDR2 YSYEKL. Between the trimmed V and J ends, which lost 4 bases and 1 base, there was a span of 13 bases. The CDR3 DNA sequence: TGCGCCAGCAGCCCAAAGGGGGTACGAACTAATGAAAAACTGTTTTTT. It codes for CASSPKGVRTNEKLFF.

The V gene is TRBV28, the J gene TRBJ2-2, with 10 bases that match TRBD1. J was trimmed by 1 base and V by 4 bases; bases with no gene match: 12. CDR1 MDHEN and CDR2 SYDVKM come from the germline V gene. This CDR3 has 19 residues. The CDR3 DNA sequence: TGTGCCAGCAGTTGGCGGCGGGGACAGGGGCTAAAGAACACCGGGGAGCTGTTTTTT. This encodes CASSWRRGQGLKNTGELFF.

This sequence joins TRBV30 and TRBJ1-2; D remains unclear. Looked up from germline, CDR1 is GTSNPN and CDR2 is SVGIG (reference sequence). There are 14 residues in the CDR3. Trimming removed 0 bases from V and 1 base from J, with 9 bases in between. CDR3 region: CAWSVSGFNYGYTF. The CDR3 DNA reads as TGTGCCTGGAGTGTGTCCGGTTTTAACTATGGCTACACCTTC. Drawing the rest from reference TRBV30 and TRBJ1-2, the complete variable domain is SQTIHQWPATLVQPVGSPLSLECTVEGTSNPNLYWYRQAAGRGLQLLFYSVGIGQISSEVPQNLSASRPQDRQFILSSKKLLLSDSGFYLCAWSVSGFNYGYTFGSGTRLTVV.